This T cell receptor beta chain was observed in a study of blood T cell repertoires in COVID-19. Here immunoSEQ multiplex PCR was the method, and the copy in TCRdb shows in-frame clones only, minus some. The sample lists a few hundred thousand clones; about 88% were seen once. The sample comprised PBMCs or T cells enriched from blood (not recorded which). This TCR came from a woman aged 25 to 39 who had recovered from COVID-19.

The CDR3 reads CASSLYDRNTGELFF. CDR3 in DNA: TGCGCCAGCAGCTTGTACGACAGAAACACCGGGGAGCTGTTTTTT. V is TRBV5-1 and J is TRBJ2-2; a weak D match, TRBD1 (5 bases). The CDR3 covers 15 residues. Trimming shortened V by 1 base and J by 2 bases, and 9 bases separated the two germline ends. The V gene's germline CDR1 is SGHRS and CDR2 YFSETQ.